The entry below describes one TCR beta chain. Its antigen is unknown. The sample belongs to a study of cytomegalovirus exposure and HLA in healthy donors. Broader study findings: A few CMV-associated chains were confirmed in vitro to be specific for CMV antigens.

Profiling relied on immunoSEQ multiplex PCR, and the TCRdb table lists in-frame clones only, not all of them. The sample holds about 57,000 clones; roughly 90% are singletons and the top ten take 1% to 1.5%. Germline lookup yields CDR1 LNHNV and CDR2 YYDKDF (reference sequence). The CDR3 runs 15 residues. The V gene lost 0 bases and the J gene lost 8 bases, with 16 bases spanning the gap. This TCR derives from a woman between 18 and 29 years old in good health and CMV-seronegative. The V call is TRBV15, the J call TRBJ1-2; D uncertain. Sequencing was performed on PBMCs. The CDR3 DNA reads TGTGCCACCAGCAGAGAAGGCGGGAGTGTTGGGGGCTACACCTTC. It yields the protein CATSREGGSVGGYTF.